The text below deals with one T cell receptor beta chain. What it binds is unknown. The data were taken from a study of OX40 agonist ivuxolimab in advanced cancers. General study results and limits: Averaged across samples, CD8+ T cells carried more expanded clones than CD4+ did.

CDR1 and CDR2 from the germline V gene are SGDLS and YYNGEE. There are 19 residues in the CDR3. Trimming removed 0 bases at V and 13 bases at J, with 29 bases between. Assay: immunoSEQ multiplex PCR; the TCRdb copy retains only in-frame clones and omits some. This table has roughly 110,000 clones, approximately 90% appearing once. The chain carries TRBV9 and TRBJ1-6, with unresolved D. Material: CD4+ or CD8+ T cells sorted from blood, obtained in a trial of the OX40 agonist ivuxolimab. This clonotype originated in an adult with an advanced solid tumor such as melanoma, head and neck, liver or kidney cancer. CDR3 nucleotide sequence: TGTGCCAGCAGCGTAGAGGGAACGACCGACCCTTGGGAAATGGCCCCCCTCCACTTT. Residues: CASSVEGTTDPWEMAPLHF.